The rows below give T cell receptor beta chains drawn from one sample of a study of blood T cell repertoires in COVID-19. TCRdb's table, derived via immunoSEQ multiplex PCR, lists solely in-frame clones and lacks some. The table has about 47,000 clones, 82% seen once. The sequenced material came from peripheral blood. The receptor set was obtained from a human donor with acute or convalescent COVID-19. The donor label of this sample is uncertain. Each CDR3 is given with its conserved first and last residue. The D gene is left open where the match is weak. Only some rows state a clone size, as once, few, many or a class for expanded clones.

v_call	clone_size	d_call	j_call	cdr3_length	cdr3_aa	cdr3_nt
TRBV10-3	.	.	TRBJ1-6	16	CAISEFSMTDNSPLHF	TGTGCCATCAGTGAGTTTTCGATGACAGATAATTCACCCCTCCACTTT
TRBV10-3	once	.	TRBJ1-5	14	CAISESTGAQPQHF	TGTGCCATCAGTGAGTCTACGGGAGCTCAGCCCCAGCATTTT
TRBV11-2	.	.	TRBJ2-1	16	CASSTTPAGTYNEQFF	TGTGCCAGCAGCACTACTCCGGCGGGCACATACAATGAGCAGTTCTTC
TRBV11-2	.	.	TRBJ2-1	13	CASSFVRNNEQFF	TGTGCCAGCAGCTTCGTCAGGAACAATGAGCAGTTCTTC
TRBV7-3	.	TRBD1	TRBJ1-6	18	CASSLQGAQLGINSPLHF	TGTGCCAGCAGCTTACAGGGGGCGCAGTTAGGGATCAATTCACCCCTCCACTTT
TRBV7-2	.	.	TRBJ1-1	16	CASSLEGVRGGTEAFF	TGTGCCAGCAGCTTAGAAGGTGTGCGGGGCGGGACTGAAGCTTTCTTT
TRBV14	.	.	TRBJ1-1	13	CASSGELNTEAFF	TGTGCCAGCAGCGGAGAACTGAACACTGAAGCTTTCTTT
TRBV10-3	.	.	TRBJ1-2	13	CAIGEGSNYGYTF	TGTGCCATCGGAGAAGGATCTAACTATGGCTACACCTTC
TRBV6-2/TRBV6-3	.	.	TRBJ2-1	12	CASSREYNEQFF	TGTGCCAGCAGTAGAGAATACAATGAGCAGTTCTTC
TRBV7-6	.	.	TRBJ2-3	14	CASRLRTSTDTQYF	TGTGCCAGCAGGCTTAGAACTAGCACAGATACGCAGTATTTT
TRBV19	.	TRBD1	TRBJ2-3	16	CASSSFTDRDRVTQYF	TGTGCCAGTAGTAGTTTCACGGACAGGGATAGGGTTACGCAGTATTTT
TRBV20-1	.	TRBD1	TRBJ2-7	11	CSGDRGSEQYF	TGCAGTGGGGACAGGGGCTCCGAGCAGTACTTC
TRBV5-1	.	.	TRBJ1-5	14	CASSPLGGSAPQHF	TGCGCCAGCAGCCCGTTGGGGGGTTCGGCGCCCCAGCATTTT
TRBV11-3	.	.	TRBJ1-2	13	CASSLTTSYGYTF	TGTGCCAGCAGCTTGACGACAAGTTATGGCTACACCTTC
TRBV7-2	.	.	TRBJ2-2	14	CASTPVGEVGELFF	TGTGCCAGCACCCCGGTGGGGGAGGTCGGGGAGCTGTTTTTT
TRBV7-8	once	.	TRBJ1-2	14	CASSPPTVAYGYTF	TGTGCCAGCAGCCCGCCAACAGTGGCTTATGGCTACACCTTC
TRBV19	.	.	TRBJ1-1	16	CASSDLGRGGNTEAFF	TGTGCCAGTAGCGACCTTGGGAGGGGAGGGAACACTGAAGCTTTCTTT
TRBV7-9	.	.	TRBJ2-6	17	CASSPPTGSSGANVLTF	TGTGCCAGCAGCCCTCCGACGGGTAGTTCTGGGGCCAACGTCCTGACTTTC
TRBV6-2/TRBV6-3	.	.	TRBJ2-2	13	CASSFPSPGELFF	TGTGCCAGCAGTTTTCCCTCCCCCGGGGAGCTGTTTTTT
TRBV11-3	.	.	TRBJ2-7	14	CASSLGIDRIEQYF	TGTGCCAGCAGCTTAGGGATTGACAGGATCGAGCAGTACTTC
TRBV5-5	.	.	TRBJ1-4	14	CASSQGWANEKLFF	TGTGCCAGCAGCCAGGGGTGGGCTAATGAAAAACTGTTTTTT
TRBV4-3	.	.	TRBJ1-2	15	CASSQDLNGGYGYTF	TGCGCCAGCAGCCAAGATCTTAACGGCGGCTATGGCTACACCTTC
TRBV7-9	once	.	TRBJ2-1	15	CASSPRGNSYNEQFF	TGTGCCAGCAGCCCTCGCGGAAATTCCTACAATGAGCAGTTCTTC
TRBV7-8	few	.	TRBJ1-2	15	CASSTGGRKGYGYTF	TGTGCCAGCAGCACAGGTGGGAGGAAAGGCTATGGCTACACCTTC
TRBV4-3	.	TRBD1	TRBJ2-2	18	CASSQDPGTGGNTGELFF	TGCGCCAGCAGCCAAGACCCCGGGACAGGGGGTAACACCGGGGAGCTGTTTTTT
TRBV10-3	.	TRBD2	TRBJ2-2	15	CAIARSGELTGELFF	TGTGCCATCGCTAGGAGCGGGGAGCTGACCGGGGAGCTGTTTTTT
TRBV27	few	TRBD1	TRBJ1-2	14	CASTHSQGATGYTF	TGTGCCAGCACCCACTCCCAGGGGGCGACCGGCTACACCTTC
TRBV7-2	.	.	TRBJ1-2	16	CASSLNRQTSNYGYTF	TGTGCCAGCAGCTTAAATCGACAGACTTCTAACTATGGCTACACCTTC
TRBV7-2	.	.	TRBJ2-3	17	CASSSTWGLLSTDTQYF	TGTGCCAGCAGCTCGACGTGGGGCCTCCTTAGCACAGATACGCAGTATTTT
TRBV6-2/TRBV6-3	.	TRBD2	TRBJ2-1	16	CASSYSAGGGFHEQFF	TGTGCCAGCAGTTACTCCGCGGGGGGGGGCTTTCATGAGCAGTTCTTC
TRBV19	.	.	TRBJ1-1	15	CATTARWEANTEAFF	TGTGCCACTACGGCCCGGTGGGAGGCGAACACTGAAGCTTTCTTT
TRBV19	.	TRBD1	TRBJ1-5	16	CASRRGGAGPNQPQHF	TGTGCCTCTAGGCGAGGGGGCGCCGGGCCCAATCAGCCCCAGCATTTT